What follows are 22 T cell receptor beta chains derived from one specimen sequenced in a study of CD8+ T cells in alopecia areata. The authors extracted RNA and reverse transcribed it into cDNA as the sequencing template. Using immunoSEQ multiplex PCR, the repertoire was profiled, and TCRdb retains in-frame clones only, with some absent. Among approximately 150,000 clones listed, approximately 50% were seen once. Sequenced here: CD4+ T cells sorted from blood, sampled at week 0. These receptors all stem from a human donor with alopecia areata.

This clone came up a few times. This rearrangement joins TRBV4-1 to TRBJ1-2; 9 bases match TRBD1. V was clipped by 0 bases and J by 2 bases; unmatched bases: 13. The germline V gene has CDR1 MGHRA and CDR2 YSYEKL. CDR3 length equals 19 residues. The CDR3 bases are TGCGCCAGCAGCCAAGAAACCCGGGACAGGGTTCCAAGAAACTATGGCTACACCTTC. It yields the protein CASSQETRDRVPRNYGYTF.

A few counts support this clone. The chain uses TRBV7-3 and TRBJ2-7; tentatively, D is TRBD2 (6 bases). CDR1 and CDR2 from the germline V gene are SGHTA and FQGTGA. The CDR3 covers 14 residues. V was pared by 5 bases and J by 1 base, with 12 bases between. The CDR3 sequence: CASSETGTSYEQYF. The CDR3 DNA is TGTGCCAGCAGCGAAACCGGGACTTCCTACGAGCAGTACTTC.

This clone showed up just once. The chain recombines TRBV30 with TRBJ1-3, with D hard to call. V dropped 0 bases and J dropped 7 bases, with 4 bases sitting between them. The CDR3 extends over 11 amino acids. The germline gives CDR1 GTSNPN, CDR2 SVGIG (reference sequence). This CDR3 reads CAWSVLNTIYF. Written as DNA, the CDR3 is TGTGCCTGGAGTGTACTTAACACCATATATTTT. The variable domain in full, with the rest retrieved from reference TRBV30 and TRBJ1-3, is SQTIHQWPATLVQPVGSPLSLECTVEGTSNPNLYWYRQAAGRGLQLLFYSVGIGQISSEVPQNLSASRPQDRQFILSSKKLLLSDSGFYLCAWSVLNTIYFGEGSWLTVV.

This sequence joins TRBV30 and TRBJ1-1; maybe TRBD1 (5 bases). The V and J ends lost 8 bases and 4 bases respectively, with 17 bases between them. In germline, CDR1 is GTSNPN, CDR2 SVGIG (reference sequence). The CDR3 runs to 13 residues. The CDR3 bases are TGTGCCCTACGTAGGGACCAAGCCACTGAAGCTTTCTTT. This translates into CALRRDQATEAFF.

The gene calls are TRBV5-1 and TRBJ2-3; 7 bases align to TRBD2. The CDR3 consists of 17 residues. Losses at the gene ends were 0 bases for V and 0 bases for J; bases not matched to a gene: 7. Germline assignment: CDR1 SGHRS and CDR2 YFSETQ. The CDR3 DNA reads as TGCGCCAGCAGCTTGGTTCTGCTAGCGGCCAGCACAGATACGCAGTATTTT. Its translation is CASSLVLLAASTDTQYF.

The V and J genes are TRBV11-2 and TRBJ2-7, with 13 bases matching TRBD2. This CDR3 is 17 amino acids long. The V and J ends lost 3 bases and 0 bases, in that order; junction bases with no gene match: 5. Germline values: CDR1 SGHAT, CDR2 FQNNGV. CDR3 sequence (DNA): TGTGCCAGCAGCTTTGGGACTAGCGGGACGAGCTCCTACGAGCAGTACTTC. Translating gives CASSFGTSGTSSYEQYF.

There are a few counts of this clone. Other DNA sequences in this sample translate to the same CDR3. The rearrangement links TRBV5-1 to TRBJ2-7; no definite D call. Trimming left V 1 base short and J 2 bases short, with 10 bases between. This CDR3 region has 14 residues. Germline CDR1 SGHRS, CDR2 YFSETQ. Written as DNA, the CDR3 is TGCGCCAGCAGCTTGTCCGGTCGCACCTACGAGCAGTACTTC. As protein: CASSLSGRTYEQYF.

The chain is built from TRBV11-1 and TRBJ2-6; D remains ambiguous. V was pared by 1 base and J by 2 bases, with 6 bases between. The CDR3 covers 15 residues. Germline loops: CDR1 SGHAT, CDR2 FQDESV (reference sequence). The CDR3 here is CASSLDGPGANVLTF. CDR3 nucleotide sequence: TGTGCCAGCAGCTTAGACGGCCCTGGGGCCAACGTCCTGACTTTC.

This clone occurred a few times. The CDR3 nucleotides read TGTGCCACCAGCAGAGATTATCGACAGGGGGGTCGCTCTGGGGCCAACGTCCTGACTTTC. This encodes CATSRDYRQGGRSGANVLTF. The chain employs TRBV15 and TRBJ2-6; 9 bases line up with TRBD1. The CDR3 extends over 20 amino acids. CDR1 and CDR2 from the germline V gene are LNHNV and YYDKDF (reference sequence). Unmatched junction bases numbered 9, after V lost 0 bases and J lost 0 bases.

This chain connects TRBV4-2 to TRBJ2-5; a possible D gene is TRBD2 (6 bases). CDR3 length: 17 residues. Trimming removed 0 bases from V and 1 base from J, with 15 bases in between. Germline V lookup: CDR1 LGHNA, CDR2 YNFKEQ. The DNA for the CDR3 is TGTGCCAGCAGCCAAGATCGGGACTGGACAACCCAAGAGACCCAGTACTTC. It yields the protein CASSQDRDWTTQETQYF.

V is TRBV6-5 and J is TRBJ2-2, with 7 nucleotides matching TRBD1. Per the germline V gene, CDR1 is MNHEY and CDR2 is SVGAGI. V shed 10 bases and J 2 bases; nucleotides not matched to a gene: 4. The length of the CDR3 is 13 residues. The CDR3 coding sequence is TGTGCCACCTGGGACAGAAACACCGGGGAGCTGTTTTTT. It encodes CATWDRNTGELFF.

This clone was recorded once. This chain connects TRBV4-2 to TRBJ2-7, with 7 bases aligning to TRBD1. J was trimmed by 12 bases and V by 4 bases; bases with no gene match: 12. Germline V lookup: CDR1 LGHNA, CDR2 YNFKEQ. The CDR3 runs to 13 residues. The CDR3 nucleotides are TGTGCCAGCAGCCGGGAAAGAGGGGGCCGGCGGTACTTC. The encoded protein is CASSRERGGRRYF.

To note about this clone: In the same sample, other DNA sequences code for this CDR3. The chain uses TRBV29-1 and TRBJ2-3; 7 nucleotides match TRBD2. The length of the CDR3 is 14 residues. CDR1 SQVTM and CDR2 ANQGSEA come from the germline V gene. The J segment lost 4 bases and the V segment lost 4 bases, leaving 8 bases of the junction unmatched. Here the CDR3 reads CSVGGGRGADTQYF. DNA for the CDR3: TGCAGCGTTGGTGGCGGGAGAGGGGCAGATACGCAGTATTTT.

This chain connects TRBV5-1 to TRBJ2-1, with D possibly being TRBD1 or TRBD2 (5 bases each). In germline, CDR1 is SGHRS, CDR2 YFSETQ. The V and J ends lost 4 bases and 5 bases respectively, with 19 bases between them. The CDR3 spans 16 residues. CDR3 sequence (DNA): TGCGCCAGCAGCCGGGGACCAGGGCTTTCGGACAATGAGCAGTTCTTC. It codes for CASSRGPGLSDNEQFF.

On this clone itself: This sample also contains other DNA sequences that code for the same CDR3. The rearrangement links TRBV30 to TRBJ2-5; 8 nucleotides agree with TRBD2. The CDR3 has 14 amino acids. Germline V gene lookup returns CDR1 GTSNPN and CDR2 SVGIG (reference sequence). The junction had 6 bases not matched to a gene; V was cut back by 2 bases and J by 4 bases. CDR3: CAWSQGGLGETQYF. CDR3 nucleotides: TGTGCCTGGAGTCAAGGGGGACTAGGAGAGACCCAGTACTTC.

As concerns this clone: The same CDR3 arises from other DNA sequences in this sample as well. This chain connects TRBV30 to TRBJ1-5; D is possibly TRBD1 (5 bases). The CDR3 is made up of 13 amino acids. The germline CDR1 and CDR2 sequences are GTSNPN and SVGIG (reference sequence). V shed 0 bases and J shed 4 bases, with 7 bases lying between them. The CDR3 loop reads CAWSVRGNQPQHF. The DNA of the CDR3 is TGTGCCTGGAGTGTACGGGGGAATCAGCCCCAGCATTTT.

The V and J genes are TRBV4-2 and TRBJ2-2; 10 bases match TRBD2. The trim removed 4 bases at V and 5 bases at J, leaving 10 bases unmatched. The germline V gene has CDR1 LGHNA and CDR2 YNFKEQ. CDR3 length equals 17 residues. In nucleotides, the CDR3 is TGTGCCAGCAGCCTAGGTGAGGCTAGCGGGGGAACCGGGGAGCTGTTTTTT. As protein: CASSLGEASGGTGELFF.

This clone was found once. The chain has TRBV4-1 and TRBJ1-4; D ambiguous. The CDR3 sequence is 15 residues long. V was cut by 7 bases and J by 0 bases, with 12 bases left in between. In germline, CDR1 is MGHRA, CDR2 YSYEKL. CDR3 DNA sequence: TGCGCCAGCAACCCCACACCATCAACTAATGAAAAACTGTTTTTT. Its protein is CASNPTPSTNEKLFF.

The V call is TRBV30, the J call TRBJ2-6; either TRBD1 or TRBD2 may fit D (5 bases each). CDR1 is GTSNPN and CDR2 is SVGIG in the germline V gene (reference sequence). This CDR3 has 17 amino acids. Trimming took off 5 bases at V and 2 bases at J, with 19 bases between the two ends. CDR3 residues: CAWRAEGVATGANVLTF. The CDR3 DNA reads as TGTGCCTGGCGAGCGGAAGGGGTTGCTACTGGGGCCAACGTCCTGACTTTC.

This chain links TRBV7-9 with TRBJ1-4, with D hard to call. The ends were cut back, 3 bases at V and 5 bases at J, with 7 bases in the middle. Germline V CDR1 and CDR2: SEHNR, FQNEAQ (reference sequence). This CDR3 comprises 13 residues. CDR3 nucleotide sequence: TGTGCCAGCAGCTTCAAGCAGAATGAAAAACTGTTTTTT. Translation: CASSFKQNEKLFF. The whole variable domain, remainder taken from reference TRBV7-9 and TRBJ1-4, is DTGVSQNPRHKITKRGQNVTFRCDPISEHNRLYWYRQTLGQGPEFLTYFQNEAQLEKSRLLSDRFSAERPKGSFSTLEIQRTEQGDSAMYLCASSFKQNEKLFFGSGTQLSVL.

This clone was found a few times. The V call is TRBV30, the J call TRBJ2-1, with 15 bases that match TRBD2. This CDR3 has 13 residues. J lost 14 bases, V lost 3 bases, and 5 bases had no gene match. Germline CDR1 is GTSNPN and CDR2 is SVGIG (reference sequence). The CDR3 is CAWSGTSGGQEFF. The CDR3 region has the DNA TGTGCCTGGAGCGGGACTAGCGGGGGGCAGGAGTTCTTC.

This clone came up a few times. This chain uses TRBV27 with TRBJ2-1, with 12 bases lining up with TRBD2. CDR1 MNHEY and CDR2 SMNVEV come from the germline V gene (reference sequence). The CDR3 is made up of 17 amino acids. J was trimmed by 6 bases and V by 3 bases; bases with no gene match: 9. In DNA, the CDR3 is TGTGCCAGCAGTTTCCTCACTAGCGGGAGGCGGCGCAATGAGCAGTTCTTC. Its protein is CASSFLTSGRRRNEQFF.